This T cell receptor beta chain was captured in a study of vaccination and CD4 T cells after COVID-19. Study-wide background: Samples after vaccination came a median approximately 2.5 months past dose two, ranging 14 to 241. Culture controls were given either a CEFX pool, an HIV-1 Nef pool, or no peptide.

This clonotype was found a few times. No antigen is known for it. Cultured CD4+ T-cell DNA underwent Oncomine TCR Beta short-read sequencing. TCRdb re-called the PCR reads through MiXCR, storing one row per CDR3 protein. The table has some 17,000 distinct CDR3 sequences, around 59% seen once. The study, taken as a whole, reports: This study had few convalescent patients and no early post-infection samples.

V gave up 1 base and J gave up 7 bases, with 16 bases separating them. The germline V gene has CDR1 DFQATT and CDR2 SNEGSKA (reference sequence). The CDR3 is 14 amino acids. The treatment is: roughly ten-day PBMC culture with coronavirus spike peptide pools or control peptides (ViraFEST assay). Negative selection separated CD4+ T cells from approximately 9-day cultures. Sequencing was performed on CD4+ T cells from blood, cultured in vitro, taken after SARS-CoV-2 vaccination. The V gene is TRBV20-1, the J gene TRBJ1-1; the D gene is possibly TRBD1 (6 bases). This TCR was recovered from a human donor who had recovered from COVID-19. CDR3 amino acids: CSARARQATYEAFF. The CDR3 DNA reads TGCAGTGCTAGAGCTCGACAGGCAACTTATGAAGCTTTCTTT.